These 8 T cell receptor beta chains were all obtained from the same sample, sequenced in a study of shared clonotypes between healthy human individuals. This table comes from immunoSEQ multiplex PCR, and its TCRdb copy is limited to in-frame clones, with some not included. The sample has under 600,000 clones, 97% seen once. Material: naive CD4+ T cells sorted from blood. Subset denoted: CD45RA+ positively selected. These receptors came from a woman in her 30s in good health.

The chain carries TRBV28 and TRBJ1-5; no clear D gene. Trimming shortened V by 2 bases and J by 9 bases, and 8 bases separated the two germline ends. The V gene's germline CDR1 is MDHEN and CDR2 SYDVKM. The CDR3 consists of 12 residues. The CDR3 nucleotides read TGTGCCAGCAGTTTAAAACCCGGGCCCCAGCATTTT. This translates into CASSLKPGPQHF.

This clone was seen a single time. The CDR3 sequence: CASSTSGQASYNEQFF. In DNA, the CDR3 is TGTGCCAGTAGTACCTCGGGACAGGCCTCCTACAATGAGCAGTTCTTC. This chain links TRBV19 with TRBJ2-1; TRBD1 agrees at 8 bases. V lost 4 bases, J lost 0 bases, and 5 bases stayed unmatched. The CDR3 is made up of 16 amino acids. The germline V gene has CDR1 LNHDA and CDR2 SQIVND (reference sequence).

The V and J genes are TRBV30 and TRBJ2-7, with D perhaps TRBD1 or TRBD2 (5 bases each). Trimming shortened V by 4 bases and J by 6 bases, and 16 bases separated the two germline ends. CDR3 size: 13 residues. In germline, CDR1 is GTSNPN, CDR2 SVGIG (reference sequence). CDR3 residues: CAWTRDPRVEQYF. CDR3 sequence (DNA): TGTGCCTGGACAAGGGACCCCCGGGTCGAGCAGTACTTC.

As DNA, the CDR3 is TGTGCCAGCTCTAGCGGGAGGTACAATGAGCAGTTCTTC. Its protein is CASSSGRYNEQFF. The rearrangement uses TRBV2 and TRBJ2-1, with 11 bases fitting TRBD2. The germline CDR1 and CDR2 sequences are SNHLY and FYNNEI. The CDR3 loop spans 13 amino acids. Trimming at V came to 8 bases and at J to 4 bases, leaving 1 base not matched to a gene.

The chain links TRBV28 to TRBJ2-6; no clear D gene. This CDR3 has 16 amino acids. Germline assignment: CDR1 MDHEN and CDR2 SYDVKM. V lost 0 bases to trimming and J lost 4 bases, with 10 bases between them. Here the CDR3 DNA reads TGTGCCAGCAGTTTATGGTCCACTCCCGGGGCCAACGTCCTGACTTTC. Translated, it gives CASSLWSTPGANVLTF.

The chain combines TRBV25-1 with TRBJ2-5; D unclear. The J call may be incorrect, as the DNA end agrees better with TRBJ2-7. The CDR3 covers 12 residues. Germline V lookup: CDR1 MGHDK, CDR2 SYGVNS. The CDR3: CATRTYTYEQYF. For the CDR3, the DNA is TGTGCCACCCGGACGTACACCTACGAGCAGTACTTC.

The CDR3 spells CASSTGTSAYNEQFF. CDR3 DNA sequence: TGTGCCAGCAGTACGGGGACTAGCGCTTACAATGAGCAGTTCTTC. This chain links TRBV2 with TRBJ2-1; the match to TRBD2 covers 10 bases. The CDR3 runs 15 residues. The V gene end was trimmed by 5 bases and the J gene end by 4 bases; junction bases not matched to a gene: 5. The germline V gene encodes CDR1 SNHLY and CDR2 FYNNEI.

V is TRBV27 and J is TRBJ2-7; D unresolved. Germline V gene lookup returns CDR1 MNHEY and CDR2 SMNVEV (reference sequence). V lost 6 bases, J lost 1 base, and 13 bases lay in between. This CDR3 has 14 residues. In DNA form, the CDR3 reads TGTGCCAGCAGAAGGACGCCCGGTTCCTACGAGCAGTACTTC. This encodes CASRRTPGSYEQYF.